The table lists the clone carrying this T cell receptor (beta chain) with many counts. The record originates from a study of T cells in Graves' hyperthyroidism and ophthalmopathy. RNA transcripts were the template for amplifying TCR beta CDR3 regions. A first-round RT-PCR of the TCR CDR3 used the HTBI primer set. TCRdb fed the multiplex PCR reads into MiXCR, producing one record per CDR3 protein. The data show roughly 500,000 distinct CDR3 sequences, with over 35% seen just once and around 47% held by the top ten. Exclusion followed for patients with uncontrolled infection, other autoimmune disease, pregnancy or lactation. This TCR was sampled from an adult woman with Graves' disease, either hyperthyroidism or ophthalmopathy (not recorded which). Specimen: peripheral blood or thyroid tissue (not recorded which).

CDR3 in amino acids: CASSLGQFPHTDTQYF. In nucleotides, the CDR3 is TGTGCCAGCAGCCTTGGACAGTTCCCCCACACAGATACGCAGTATTTT. The genes are TRBV7-2 and TRBJ2-3; maybe TRBD1 (6 bases). Looked up from germline, CDR1 is SGHTA and CDR2 is FQGNSA. The CDR3 runs to 16 residues. V dropped 5 bases and J dropped 2 bases, with 17 bases sitting between them.